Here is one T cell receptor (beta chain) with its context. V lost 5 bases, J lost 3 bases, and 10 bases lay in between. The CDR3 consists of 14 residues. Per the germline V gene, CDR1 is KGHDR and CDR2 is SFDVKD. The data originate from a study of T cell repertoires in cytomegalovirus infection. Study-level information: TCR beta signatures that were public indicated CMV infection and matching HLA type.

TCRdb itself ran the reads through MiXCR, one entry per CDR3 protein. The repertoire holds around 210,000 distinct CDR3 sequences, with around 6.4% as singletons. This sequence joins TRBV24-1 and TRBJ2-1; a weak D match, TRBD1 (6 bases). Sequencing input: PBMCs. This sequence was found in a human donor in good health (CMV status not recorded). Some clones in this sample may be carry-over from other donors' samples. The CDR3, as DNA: TGTGCCACCAGTGGGGCAGGGGACTACAATGAGCAGTTCTTC. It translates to CATSGAGDYNEQFF.